These T cell receptor beta chains were read from a single sample in a study of chemoradiotherapy in HPV16-positive cancers. Here immunoSEQ multiplex PCR was the method, and the copy in TCRdb shows in-frame clones only, minus some. The table includes approximately 14,000 clones, approximately 90% detected once. The specimen comprised blood, sampled from a patient who underwent chemoradiotherapy. These receptors were taken from a human donor with HPV-associated anogenital cancer. CDR3s include the opening cysteine and the closing phenylalanine or tryptophan. The D gene is left open where the match is weak. Some rows have no size entry. The others give once, few or many, or a class for an expanded clone.

v_gene	j_gene	d_gene	abundance	CDR3aa	CDR3nt
TRBV6-5	TRBJ1-5	-	once	CASRRKVYSNQPQHF	TGTGCCAGTCGACGGAAAGTTTATAGCAATCAGCCCCAGCATTTT
TRBV19	TRBJ2-7	TRBD2	-	CASKTSGGYEQYF	TGTGCCAGCAAGACTAGCGGGGGATACGAGCAGTACTTC
TRBV5-1	TRBJ1-5	-	-	CASSLAPGINQPQHF	TGCGCCAGCAGCTTGGCGCCCGGGATCAATCAGCCCCAGCATTTT
TRBV6-5	TRBJ2-7	TRBD1	-	CASSYSRQGSHEQYF	TGTGCCAGCAGTTACAGCCGACAGGGTTCTCACGAGCAGTACTTC
TRBV19	TRBJ1-1	TRBD1	-	CASSTKTGAEAFF	TGTGCCAGTAGTACGAAGACAGGGGCTGAAGCTTTCTTT
TRBV5-6	TRBJ2-1	-	-	CASSSGPANEQFF	TGTGCCAGCAGCTCCGGGCCCGCTAATGAGCAGTTCTTC
TRBV7-9	TRBJ2-7	TRBD2	-	CASSSPRGEGEQYF	TGTGCCAGCAGCTCCCCTCGGGGGGAGGGGGAGCAGTACTTC
TRBV5-1	TRBJ2-7	-	-	CASSLERSSRGEQYF	TGCGCCAGCAGCTTGGAGCGGTCTAGCAGGGGCGAGCAGTACTTC
TRBV18	TRBJ1-5	TRBD1	-	CASSPPGQGEMPQHF	TGTGCCAGCTCACCACCCGGACAGGGTGAGATGCCCCAGCATTTT
TRBV6-4	TRBJ1-3	-	-	CASSSRGTSGNTIYF	TGTGCCAGCAGTAGTCGGGGAACGTCTGGAAACACCATATATTTT
TRBV7-2	TRBJ2-3	TRBD2	-	CASSTRASGGSATDTQYF	TGTGCCAGCAGCACCCGGGCTAGCGGGGGGAGCGCTACAGATACGCAGTATTTT
TRBV30	TRBJ1-6	-	-	CAWGRGGRSYNSPLHF	TGTGCCTGGGGCAGGGGAGGCCGCTCCTATAATTCACCCCTCCACTTT
TRBV5-4	TRBJ1-1	TRBD1	-	CASSLVEGALTEAFF	TGTGCCAGCAGCTTGGTGGAGGGGGCATTGACTGAAGCTTTCTTT
TRBV19	TRBJ1-4	-	-	CASKATATNEKLFF	TGTGCCAGTAAGGCGACCGCAACTAATGAAAAACTGTTTTTT
TRBV28	TRBJ2-1	TRBD1	-	CASRQTGDEQFF	TGTGCCAGCAGACAGACAGGGGACGAGCAGTTCTTC
TRBV11-3	TRBJ2-5	-	-	CASSLGSLQETQYF	TGTGCCAGCAGCTTAGGGAGCCTACAAGAGACCCAGTACTTC
TRBV9	TRBJ2-1	-	once	CASSIDSLNEQFF	TGTGCCAGCAGCATCGACAGCCTAAATGAGCAGTTCTTC
TRBV18	TRBJ2-1	TRBD2	-	CASSPEASTSGGIYNEQFF	TGTGCCAGCTCACCCGAAGCTAGTACTAGCGGGGGAATCTACAATGAGCAGTTCTTC
TRBV5-1	TRBJ2-3	-	-	CASSFGSTDTQYF	TGCGCCAGCAGCTTTGGGAGCACAGATACGCAGTATTTT
TRBV7-9	TRBJ2-3	TRBD2	once	CAGLKRGGTDTQYF	TGTGCCGGACTAAAGCGGGGGGGAACAGATACGCAGTATTTT
TRBV11-3	TRBJ1-1	-	-	CASTLNLASQAFF	TGTGCCAGCACCCTAAATTTAGCCTCCCAGGCTTTCTTT
TRBV18	TRBJ2-7	-	-	CASSSQQNEQYF	TGTGCCAGCTCATCACAACAAAACGAGCAGTACTTC
TRBV15	TRBJ2-1	-	-	CATSGGRAGTPYNEQFF	TGTGCCACCAGCGGAGGGAGGGCGGGGACACCGTACAATGAGCAGTTCTTC
TRBV5-1	TRBJ2-2	TRBD2	-	CASSSGGSYTGELFF	TGCGCCAGCAGCTCCGGGGGGTCCTACACCGGGGAGCTGTTTTTT
TRBV29-1	TRBJ2-1	-	once	CSVGPGRTGSNNEQFF	TGCAGCGTTGGGCCTGGTCGCACCGGGAGCAACAATGAGCAGTTCTTC
TRBV7-6	TRBJ2-5	TRBD2	-	CASSLGIRGGVETQYF	TGTGCCAGCAGCTTGGGCATCCGGGGGGGTGTGGAGACCCAGTACTTC
TRBV27	TRBJ2-7	TRBD2	-	CASSSWTSGGGGSMYEQYF	TGTGCCAGCAGTTCCTGGACTAGCGGGGGTGGAGGGTCAATGTACGAGCAGTACTTC